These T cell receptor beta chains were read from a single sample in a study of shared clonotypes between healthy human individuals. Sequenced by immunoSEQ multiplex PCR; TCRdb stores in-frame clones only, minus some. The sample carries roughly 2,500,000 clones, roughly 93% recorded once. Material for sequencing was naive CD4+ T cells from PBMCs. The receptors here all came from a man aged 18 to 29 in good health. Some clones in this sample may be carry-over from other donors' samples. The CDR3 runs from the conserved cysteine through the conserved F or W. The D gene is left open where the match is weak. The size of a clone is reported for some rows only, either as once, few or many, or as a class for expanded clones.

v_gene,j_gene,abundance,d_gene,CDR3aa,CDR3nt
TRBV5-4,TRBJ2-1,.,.,CASSRTGTQTGGEQFF,TGTGCCAGCAGCCGAACCGGGACCCAAACAGGCGGTGAGCAGTTCTTC
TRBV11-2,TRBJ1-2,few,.,CASSPGGGYTF,TGTGCCAGCAGCCCGGGGGGTGGCTACACCTTC
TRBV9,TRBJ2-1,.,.,CASSGRGNSYNEQFF,TGTGCCAGCAGCGGTAGGGGAAACTCCTACAATGAGCAGTTCTTC
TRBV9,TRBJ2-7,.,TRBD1,CASSRNTGVSEQYF,TGTGCCAGCAGCCGTAATACAGGGGTGAGCGAGCAGTACTTC
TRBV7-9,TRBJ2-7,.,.,CASSEKGFREQYF,TGTGCCAGCAGCGAAAAGGGTTTCCGGGAGCAGTACTTC
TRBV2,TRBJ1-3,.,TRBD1,CASSARGQSGNTIYF,TGTGCCAGCAGTGCGAGGGGGCAATCTGGAAACACCATATATTTT
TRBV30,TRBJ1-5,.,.,CAWSRGYQPQHF,TGTGCCTGGAGTAGAGGGTATCAGCCCCAGCATTTT
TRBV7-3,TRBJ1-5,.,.,CASSFGGGQPQHF,TGTGCCAGCAGCTTTGGGGGAGGGCAGCCCCAGCATTTT
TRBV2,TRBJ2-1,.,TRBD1,CAAILRGPYNEQFF,TGTGCCGCAATTCTCAGGGGGCCATACAATGAGCAGTTCTTC
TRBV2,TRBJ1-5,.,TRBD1,CASRGTEDQPQHF,TGTGCCAGCAGGGGGACAGAAGATCAGCCCCAGCATTTT
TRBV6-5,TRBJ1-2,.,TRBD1,CASGGGIYGYTF,TGTGCCAGCGGAGGGGGCATTTATGGCTACACCTTC
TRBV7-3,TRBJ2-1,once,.,CASSLAYEDNEQFF,TGTGCCAGCAGTTTAGCTTATGAGGACAATGAGCAGTTCTTC
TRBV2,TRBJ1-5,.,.,CASSLWLDQPQHF,TGTGCCAGTAGTCTGTGGCTCGATCAGCCCCAGCATTTT
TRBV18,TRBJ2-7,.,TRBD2,CASSPGGGPHEQYF,TGTGCCAGCTCACCAGGCGGGGGTCCCCACGAGCAGTACTTC
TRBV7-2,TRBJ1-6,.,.,CASSFYRTNSPLHF,TGTGCCAGCAGCTTCTACAGAACCAATTCACCCCTCCACTTT
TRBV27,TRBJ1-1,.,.,CASSPDRRNTEAFF,TGTGCCAGCAGTCCCGACAGAAGAAACACTGAAGCTTTCTTT
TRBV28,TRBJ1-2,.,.,CASSLRLKHGYTF,TGTGCCAGCAGTTTACGGCTGAAACATGGCTACACCTTC